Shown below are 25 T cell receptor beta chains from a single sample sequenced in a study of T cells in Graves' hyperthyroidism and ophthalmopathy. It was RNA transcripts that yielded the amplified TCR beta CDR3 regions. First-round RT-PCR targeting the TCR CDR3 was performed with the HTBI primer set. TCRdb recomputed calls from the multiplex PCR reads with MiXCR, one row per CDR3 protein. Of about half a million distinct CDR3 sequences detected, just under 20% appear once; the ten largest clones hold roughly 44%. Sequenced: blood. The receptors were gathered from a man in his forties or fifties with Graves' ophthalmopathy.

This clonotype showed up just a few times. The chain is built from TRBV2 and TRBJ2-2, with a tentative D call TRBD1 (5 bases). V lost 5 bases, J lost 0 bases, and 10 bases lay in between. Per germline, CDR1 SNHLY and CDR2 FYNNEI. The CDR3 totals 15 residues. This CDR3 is CASSRQGTNTGELFF. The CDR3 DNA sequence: TGTGCCAGCAGTCGCCAGGGCACGAACACCGGGGAGCTGTTTTTT.

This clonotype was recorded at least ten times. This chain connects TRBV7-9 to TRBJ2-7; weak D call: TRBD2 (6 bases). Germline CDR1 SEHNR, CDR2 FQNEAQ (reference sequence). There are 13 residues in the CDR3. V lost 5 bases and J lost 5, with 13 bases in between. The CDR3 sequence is CASSRDSSNEQYF. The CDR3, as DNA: TGTGCCAGCAGCCGGGACTCCTCAAACGAGCAGTACTTC.

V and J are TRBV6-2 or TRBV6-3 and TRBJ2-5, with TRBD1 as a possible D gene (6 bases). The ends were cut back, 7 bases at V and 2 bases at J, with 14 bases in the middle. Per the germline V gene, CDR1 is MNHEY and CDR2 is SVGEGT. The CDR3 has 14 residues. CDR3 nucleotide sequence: TGTGCCAGCAAAAATCCGGGACAACAAGAGACCCAGTACTTC. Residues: CASKNPGQQETQYF.

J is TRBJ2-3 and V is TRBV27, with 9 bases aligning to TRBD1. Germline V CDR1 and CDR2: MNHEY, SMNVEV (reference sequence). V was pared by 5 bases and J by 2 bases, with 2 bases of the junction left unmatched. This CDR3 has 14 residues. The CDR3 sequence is CASSGDRATDTQYF. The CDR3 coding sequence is TGTGCCAGCAGTGGGGACAGGGCCACAGATACGCAGTATTTT.

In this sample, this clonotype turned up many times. The DNA of the CDR3 is TGCGCCAGCAGCTTGGCGACAGGGAATGAGGGCGATGGCTACACCTTC. Amino acid sequence: CASSLATGNEGDGYTF. This chain joins TRBV5-1 and TRBJ1-2; 7 bases agree with TRBD1. This CDR3 has 16 residues. V lost 0 bases, J lost 6 bases, and 11 bases stayed unmatched. Germline CDR1 reads SGHRS; CDR2 reads YFSETQ.

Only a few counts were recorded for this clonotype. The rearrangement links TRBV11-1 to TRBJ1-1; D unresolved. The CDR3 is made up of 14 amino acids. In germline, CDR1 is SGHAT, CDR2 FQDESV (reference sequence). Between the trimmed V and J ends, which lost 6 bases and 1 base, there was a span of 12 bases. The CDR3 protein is CASSRQEGNTEAFF. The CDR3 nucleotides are TGTGCCAGCAGTCGCCAGGAAGGGAACACTGAAGCTTTCTTT.

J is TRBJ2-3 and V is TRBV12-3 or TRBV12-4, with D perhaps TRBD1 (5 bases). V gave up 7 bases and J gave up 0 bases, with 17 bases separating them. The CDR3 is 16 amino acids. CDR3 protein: CASTPFMGPSTDTQYF. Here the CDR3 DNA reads TGTGCCAGCACCCCCTTCATGGGGCCTAGCACAGATACGCAGTATTTT.

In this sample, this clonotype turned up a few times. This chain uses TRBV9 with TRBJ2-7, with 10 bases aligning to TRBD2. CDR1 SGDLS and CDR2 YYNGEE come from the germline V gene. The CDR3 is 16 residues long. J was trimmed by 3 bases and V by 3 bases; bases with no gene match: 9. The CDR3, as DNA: TGTGCCAGCAGCGCCCATGCCGAGCGGGAGGGCTACGAGCAGTACTTC. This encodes CASSAHAEREGYEQYF.

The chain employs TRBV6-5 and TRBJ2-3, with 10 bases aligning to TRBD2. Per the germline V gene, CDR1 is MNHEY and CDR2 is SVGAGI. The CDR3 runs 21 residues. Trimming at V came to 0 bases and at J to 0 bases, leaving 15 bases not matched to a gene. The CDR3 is CASSYSVLEREGPSSTDTQYF. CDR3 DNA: TGTGCCAGCAGTTACTCGGTGCTCGAGCGGGAGGGCCCCTCTAGCACAGATACGCAGTATTTT.

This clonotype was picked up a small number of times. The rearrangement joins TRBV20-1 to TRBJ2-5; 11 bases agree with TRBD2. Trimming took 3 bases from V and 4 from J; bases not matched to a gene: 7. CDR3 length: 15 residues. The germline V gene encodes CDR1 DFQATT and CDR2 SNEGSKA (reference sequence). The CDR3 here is CSASILAGVPETQYF. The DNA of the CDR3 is TGCAGTGCTAGTATACTAGCGGGAGTTCCAGAGACCCAGTACTTC.

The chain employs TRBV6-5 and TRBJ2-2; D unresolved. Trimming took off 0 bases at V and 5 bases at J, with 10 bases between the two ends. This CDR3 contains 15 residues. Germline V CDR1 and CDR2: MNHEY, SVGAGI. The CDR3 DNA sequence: TGTGCCAGCAGTTACTCGAGGTTAGGGACCGGGGAGCTGTTTTTT. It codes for CASSYSRLGTGELFF.

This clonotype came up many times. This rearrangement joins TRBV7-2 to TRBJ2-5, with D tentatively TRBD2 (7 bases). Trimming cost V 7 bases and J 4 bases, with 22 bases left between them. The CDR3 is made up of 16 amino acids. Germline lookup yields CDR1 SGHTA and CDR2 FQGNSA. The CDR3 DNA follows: TGTGCCAGCACACTTGGGCCGGGGGGCGCTTTAGAGACCCAGTACTTC. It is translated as CASTLGPGGALETQYF.

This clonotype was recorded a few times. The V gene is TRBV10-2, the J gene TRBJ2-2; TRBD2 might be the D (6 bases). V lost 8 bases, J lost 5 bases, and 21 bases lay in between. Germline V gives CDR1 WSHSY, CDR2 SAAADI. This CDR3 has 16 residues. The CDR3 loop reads CASLRYVGGSTGELFF. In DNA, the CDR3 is TGCGCCAGCCTACGTTATGTGGGAGGATCTACCGGGGAGCTGTTTTTT.

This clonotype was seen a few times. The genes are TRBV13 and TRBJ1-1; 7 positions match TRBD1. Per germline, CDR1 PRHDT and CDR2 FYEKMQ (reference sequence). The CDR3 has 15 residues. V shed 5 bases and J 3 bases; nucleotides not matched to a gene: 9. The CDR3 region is CASSLRQGVHTEAFF. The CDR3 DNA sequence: TGTGCCAGCAGCCTCCGACAGGGCGTCCACACTGAAGCTTTCTTT.

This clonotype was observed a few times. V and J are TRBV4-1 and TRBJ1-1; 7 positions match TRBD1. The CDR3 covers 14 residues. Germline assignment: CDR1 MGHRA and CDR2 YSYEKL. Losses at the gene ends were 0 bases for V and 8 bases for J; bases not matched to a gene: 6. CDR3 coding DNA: TGCGCCAGCAGCCAAGAAGACAGGGTGAAGGAAGCTTTCTTT. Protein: CASSQEDRVKEAFF.

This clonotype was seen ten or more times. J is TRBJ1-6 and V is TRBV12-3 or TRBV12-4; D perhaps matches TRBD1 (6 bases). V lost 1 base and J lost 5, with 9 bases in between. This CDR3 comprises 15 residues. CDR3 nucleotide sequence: TGTGCCAGCAGTTTAGGGCAGGGGCATAATTCACCCCTCCACTTT. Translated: CASSLGQGHNSPLHF.

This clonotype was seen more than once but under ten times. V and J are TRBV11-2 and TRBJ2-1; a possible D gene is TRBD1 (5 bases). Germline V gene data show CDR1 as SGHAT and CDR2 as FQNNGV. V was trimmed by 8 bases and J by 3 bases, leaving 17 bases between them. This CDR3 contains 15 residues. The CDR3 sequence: CASGKARVGYNEQFF. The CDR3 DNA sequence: TGTGCCAGCGGAAAGGCCAGGGTTGGCTACAATGAGCAGTTCTTC.

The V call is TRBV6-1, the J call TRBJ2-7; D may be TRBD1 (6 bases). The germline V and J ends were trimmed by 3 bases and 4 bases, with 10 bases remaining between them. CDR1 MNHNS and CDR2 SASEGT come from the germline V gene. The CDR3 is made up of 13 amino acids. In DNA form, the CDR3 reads TGTGCCAGCAGTGATCTTAGGGGGTACGAGCAGTACTTC. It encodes CASSDLRGYEQYF.

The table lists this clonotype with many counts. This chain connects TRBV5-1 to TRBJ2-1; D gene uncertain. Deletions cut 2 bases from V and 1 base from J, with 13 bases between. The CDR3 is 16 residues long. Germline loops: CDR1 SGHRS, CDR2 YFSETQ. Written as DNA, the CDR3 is TGCGCCAGCAGCTTTGGGATGGGGTCATCCTACAATGAGCAGTTCTTC. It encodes CASSFGMGSSYNEQFF.

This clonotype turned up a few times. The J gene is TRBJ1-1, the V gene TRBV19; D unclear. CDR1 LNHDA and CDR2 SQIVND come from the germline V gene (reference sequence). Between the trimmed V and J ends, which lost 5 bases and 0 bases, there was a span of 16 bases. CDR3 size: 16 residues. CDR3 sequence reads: CASSPWVPPMNTEAFF. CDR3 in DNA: TGTGCCAGTAGTCCCTGGGTCCCCCCGATGAACACTGAAGCTTTCTTT.

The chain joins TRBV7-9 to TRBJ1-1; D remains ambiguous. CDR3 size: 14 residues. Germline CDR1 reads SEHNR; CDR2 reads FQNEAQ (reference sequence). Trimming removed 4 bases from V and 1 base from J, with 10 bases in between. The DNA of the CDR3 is TGTGCCAGCAGCTCCAGTTGGGGGAACACTGAAGCTTTCTTT. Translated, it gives CASSSSWGNTEAFF.

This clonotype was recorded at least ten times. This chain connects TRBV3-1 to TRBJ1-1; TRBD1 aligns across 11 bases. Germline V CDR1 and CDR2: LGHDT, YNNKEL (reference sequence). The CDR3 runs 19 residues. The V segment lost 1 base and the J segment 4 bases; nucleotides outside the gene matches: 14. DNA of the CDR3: TGTGCCAGCAGCCAAGTAGTTGGGACAGGGGGTATAAAGGGCACTGAAGCTTTCTTT. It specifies CASSQVVGTGGIKGTEAFF. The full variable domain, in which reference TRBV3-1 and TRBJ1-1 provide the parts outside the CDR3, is DTAVSQTPKYLVTQMGNDKSIKCEQNLGHDTMYWYKQDSKKFLKIMFSYNNKELIINETVPNRFSPKSPDKAHLNLHINSLELGDSAVYFCASSQVVGTGGIKGTEAFFGQGTRLTVV.

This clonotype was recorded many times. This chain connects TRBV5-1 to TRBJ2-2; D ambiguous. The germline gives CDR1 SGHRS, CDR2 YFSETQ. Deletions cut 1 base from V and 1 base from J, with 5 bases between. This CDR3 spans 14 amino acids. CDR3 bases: TGCGCCAGCAGCTTGTTAGGGAACACCGGGGAGCTGTTTTTT. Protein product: CASSLLGNTGELFF.

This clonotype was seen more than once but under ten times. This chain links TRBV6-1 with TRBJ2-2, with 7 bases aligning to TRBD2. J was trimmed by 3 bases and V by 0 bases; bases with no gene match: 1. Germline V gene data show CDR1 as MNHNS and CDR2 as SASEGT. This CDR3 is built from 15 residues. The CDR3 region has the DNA TGTGCCAGCAGTGAAGCTAGCGGGTACACCGGGGAGCTGTTTTTT. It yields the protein CASSEASGYTGELFF.

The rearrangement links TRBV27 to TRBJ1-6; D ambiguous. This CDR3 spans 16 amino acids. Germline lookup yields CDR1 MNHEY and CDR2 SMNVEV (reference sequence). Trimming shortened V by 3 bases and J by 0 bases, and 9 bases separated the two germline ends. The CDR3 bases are TGTGCCAGCAGTTTCGCGGGAGGCTCCTATAATTCACCCCTCCACTTT. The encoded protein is CASSFAGGSYNSPLHF.